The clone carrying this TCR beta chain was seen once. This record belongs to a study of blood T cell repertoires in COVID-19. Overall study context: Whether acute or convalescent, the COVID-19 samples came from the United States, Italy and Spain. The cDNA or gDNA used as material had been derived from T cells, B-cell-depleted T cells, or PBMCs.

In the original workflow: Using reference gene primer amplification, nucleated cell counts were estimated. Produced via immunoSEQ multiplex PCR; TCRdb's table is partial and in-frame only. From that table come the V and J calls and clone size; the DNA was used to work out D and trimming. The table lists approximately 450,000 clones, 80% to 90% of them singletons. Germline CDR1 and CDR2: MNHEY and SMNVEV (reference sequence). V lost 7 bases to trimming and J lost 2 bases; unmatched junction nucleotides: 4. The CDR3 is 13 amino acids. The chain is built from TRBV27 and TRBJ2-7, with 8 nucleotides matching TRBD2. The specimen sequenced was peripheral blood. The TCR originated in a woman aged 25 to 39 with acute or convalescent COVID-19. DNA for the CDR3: TGTGCCAGCAAACCGGGGGGGGCCTACGAGCAGTACTTC. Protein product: CASKPGGAYEQYF.